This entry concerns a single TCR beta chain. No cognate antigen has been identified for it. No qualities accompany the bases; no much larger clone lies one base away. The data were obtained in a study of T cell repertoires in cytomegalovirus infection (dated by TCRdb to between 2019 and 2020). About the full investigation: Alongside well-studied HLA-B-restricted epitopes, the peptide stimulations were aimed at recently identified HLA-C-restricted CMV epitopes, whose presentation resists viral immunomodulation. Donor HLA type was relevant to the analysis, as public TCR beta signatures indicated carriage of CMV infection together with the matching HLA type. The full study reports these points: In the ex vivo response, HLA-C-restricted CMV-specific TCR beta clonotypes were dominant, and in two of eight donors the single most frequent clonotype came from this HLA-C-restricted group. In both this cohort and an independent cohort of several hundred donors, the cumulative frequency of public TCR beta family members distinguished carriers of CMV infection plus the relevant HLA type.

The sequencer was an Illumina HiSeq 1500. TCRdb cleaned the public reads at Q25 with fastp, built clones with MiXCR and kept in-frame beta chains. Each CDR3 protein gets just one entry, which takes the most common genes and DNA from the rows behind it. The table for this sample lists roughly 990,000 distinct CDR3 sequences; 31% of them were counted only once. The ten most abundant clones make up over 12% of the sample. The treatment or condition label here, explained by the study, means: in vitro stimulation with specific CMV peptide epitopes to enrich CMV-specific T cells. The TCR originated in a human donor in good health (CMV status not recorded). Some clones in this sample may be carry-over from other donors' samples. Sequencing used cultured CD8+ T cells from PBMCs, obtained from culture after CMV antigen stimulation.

This receptor has the CDR3 CSARFRDREGYNEQFF. The sequence in DNA is TGCAGTGCTAGATTCCGGGACCGCGAGGGGTACAATGAGCAGTTCTTC. Recombination joined TRBV20-1 with TRBJ2-1, with the D gene possibly TRBD1 or TRBD2, each one fitting 5 bases. V is shortened by 2 bases, J by 4 bases, and the region joining them spans 18 bases. Including the terminal cysteine and phenylalanine, the CDR3 comprises 16 residues. Here the CDR3 DNA is all that survives: 48 bases in frame from base 1. From the germline V gene (reference sequence), CDR1 is DFQATT and CDR2 is SNEGSKA.